This T cell receptor beta chain was captured by sequencing in a study of molecular identifiers for immune sequencing clone quantification. Findings and limits, study-wide: Clones exceeding 20 RNA copies carried over 97% of effector molecules but under 1% of naive-cell molecules.

Sorted naive CD8 T cells were those defined as CD8+CD4-CCR7+CD45RA+. Library preparation followed earlier protocols using designated TCR primers. MiXCR, run by TCRdb on the PCR reads, gives a single entry per CDR3 protein. The sample has about half a million distinct CDR3 sequences; around 25% are singletons. This CDR3 is built from 14 residues. V shed 4 bases and J shed 3 bases, with 11 bases lying between them. Germline CDR1 is SGHVS and CDR2 is FQNEAQ. This clonotype showed up many times. Its antigen remains unknown. The chain uses TRBV7-8 and TRBJ2-3; maybe TRBD2 (5 bases). The sample was naive CD8+ T cells from blood, with Jurkat cell RNA spiked in. Subset described: FACS-sorted CD8+CD4-CCR7+CD45RA+ naive T cells. This sequence originates from a human donor in good health. Some libraries in this study had Jurkat cell RNA spiked in. The CDR3: CASSSGGRTDTQYF. In DNA, the CDR3 is TGTGCCAGCAGCTCTGGCGGGCGTACAGATACGCAGTATTTT.